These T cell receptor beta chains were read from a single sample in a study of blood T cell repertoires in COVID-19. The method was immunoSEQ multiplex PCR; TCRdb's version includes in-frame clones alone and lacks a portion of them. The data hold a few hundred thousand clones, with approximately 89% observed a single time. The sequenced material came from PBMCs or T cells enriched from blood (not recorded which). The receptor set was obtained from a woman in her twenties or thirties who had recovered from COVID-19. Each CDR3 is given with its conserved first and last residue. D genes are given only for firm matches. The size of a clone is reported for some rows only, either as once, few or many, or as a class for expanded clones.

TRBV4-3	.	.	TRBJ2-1	CASSQDRRTTGNEQFF	TGCGCCAGCAGCCAAGATCGAAGGACCACGGGGAATGAGCAGTTCTTC
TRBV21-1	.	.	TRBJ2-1	CASSKGLGVYNEQFF	TGTGCCAGCAGCAAGGGGCTGGGCGTGTACAATGAGCAGTTCTTC
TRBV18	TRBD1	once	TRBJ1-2	CASSPPGTGMDNYGYTF	TGTGCCAGCTCACCTCCTGGGACAGGGATGGATAACTATGGCTACACCTTC
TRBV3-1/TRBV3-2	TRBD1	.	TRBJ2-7	CASAKVGTGRLEQYF	TGTGCCAGCGCAAAAGTGGGGACAGGTCGGTTAGAGCAGTACTTC
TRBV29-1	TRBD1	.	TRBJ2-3	CSVVKRRTGHLADTQYF	TGCAGCGTTGTAAAAAGGCGGACAGGGCACCTTGCAGATACGCAGTATTTT
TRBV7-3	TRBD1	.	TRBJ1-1	CASSKKGTGWMNTEAFF	TGTGCCAGCAGTAAAAAGGGGACAGGGTGGATGAACACTGAAGCTTTCTTT
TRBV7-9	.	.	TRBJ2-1	CASSSDRTPYNEQFF	TGTGCCAGCAGCTCTGACAGGACTCCCTACAATGAGCAGTTCTTC
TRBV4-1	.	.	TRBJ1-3	CASSQDRAGNTIYF	TGCGCCAGCAGCCAAGACAGGGCTGGAAACACCATATATTTT
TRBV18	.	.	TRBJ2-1	CASSPITSFHNEQFF	TGTGCCAGCTCACCTATTACTAGTTTCCACAATGAGCAGTTCTTC
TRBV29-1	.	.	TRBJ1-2	CSGVRVDYGYTF	TGCAGCGGGGTCAGGGTGGACTATGGCTACACCTTC
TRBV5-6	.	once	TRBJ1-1	CASSYGIGQLNTEAFF	TGTGCCAGCAGCTACGGGATTGGACAGCTGAACACTGAAGCTTTCTTT
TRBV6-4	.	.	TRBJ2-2	CASSGGHSGELFF	TGTGCCAGCAGTGGCGGGCATTCCGGGGAGCTGTTTTTT
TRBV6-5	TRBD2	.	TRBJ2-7	CASSYEAGGYEQYF	TGTGCCAGCAGTTACGAGGCGGGAGGCTACGAGCAGTACTTC
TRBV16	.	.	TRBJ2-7	CASSSARGDSSYEQYF	TGTGCCAGCAGCTCAGCTCGCGGGGATAGCTCCTACGAGCAGTACTTC
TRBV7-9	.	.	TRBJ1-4	CASSSPGGNNEKLFF	TGTGCCAGCAGCTCACCGGGAGGCAATAATGAAAAACTGTTTTTT
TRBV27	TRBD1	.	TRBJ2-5	CASSLGRSRGPETQYF	TGTGCCAGCAGTTTAGGAAGGTCCAGGGGGCCAGAGACCCAGTACTTC
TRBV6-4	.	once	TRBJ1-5	CASSVTGNRQPQHF	TGTGCCAGCAGTGTAACAGGGAACCGGCAGCCCCAGCATTTT
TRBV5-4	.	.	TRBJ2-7	CASSLDRTNYEQYF	TGTGCCAGCAGCTTGGACAGGACTAACTACGAGCAGTACTTC
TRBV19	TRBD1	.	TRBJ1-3	CASSPTRQGSSGNTIYF	TGTGCCAGTAGTCCAACAAGACAGGGGAGCTCTGGAAACACCATATATTTT
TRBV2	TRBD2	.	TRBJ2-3	CASTQAGRGTDTQYF	TGTGCCAGCACCCAGGCTGGGAGGGGAACAGATACGCAGTATTTT
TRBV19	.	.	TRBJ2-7	CASSFSGGEQYF	TGTGCCAGTAGTTTCTCAGGGGGGGAGCAGTACTTC
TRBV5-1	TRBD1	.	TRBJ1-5	CASSYGTGGNQPQHF	TGCGCCAGCAGCTATGGGACAGGGGGCAATCAGCCCCAGCATTTT
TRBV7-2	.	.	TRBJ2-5	CASSLAGGSGTQYF	TGTGCCAGCAGCTTAGCGGGCGGGTCGGGGACCCAGTACTTC
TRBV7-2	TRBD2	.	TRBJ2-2	CASTRLAGWNTGELFF	TGTGCCAGCACCAGACTAGCGGGGTGGAACACCGGGGAGCTGTTTTTT
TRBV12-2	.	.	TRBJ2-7	CASRLVVSGMHEQYF	TGTGCAAGTCGCTTAGTGGTTAGCGGGATGCACGAGCAGTACTTC
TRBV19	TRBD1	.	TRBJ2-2	CASSTRTGRNTGELFF	TGTGCCAGTAGTACCCGGACAGGGAGGAACACCGGGGAGCTGTTTTTT
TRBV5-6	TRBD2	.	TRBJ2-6	CASSTGGGPGANVLTF	TGTGCCAGCAGCACGGGCGGGGGGCCGGGGGCCAACGTCCTGACTTTC
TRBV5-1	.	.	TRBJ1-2	CASSLAPGLSYGYTF	TGCGCCAGCAGCTTGGCTCCAGGGTTAAGTTATGGCTACACCTTC
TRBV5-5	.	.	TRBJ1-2	CASSLVRLLPDYGYTF	TGTGCCAGCAGCTTGGTGCGGCTTCTCCCCGACTATGGCTACACCTTC
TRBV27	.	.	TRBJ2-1	CASSLSGSYNEQFF	TGTGCCAGCAGTCTGAGCGGATCCTACAATGAGCAGTTCTTC
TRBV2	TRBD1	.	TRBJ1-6	CASSERSGTGQPLHF	TGTGCCAGCAGTGAGCGATCCGGGACAGGGCAACCCCTCCACTTT
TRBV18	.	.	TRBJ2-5	CASSTMAGPSQETQYF	TGTGCCAGCTCAACGATGGCAGGGCCCTCTCAAGAGACCCAGTACTTC
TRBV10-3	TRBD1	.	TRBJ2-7	CAISEPDRGEPYEQYF	TGTGCCATCAGTGAGCCAGACAGGGGGGAACCCTACGAGCAGTACTTC
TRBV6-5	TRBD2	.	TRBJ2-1	CASSLAGVKQFF	TGTGCCAGCAGTTTAGCGGGAGTGAAGCAGTTCTTC
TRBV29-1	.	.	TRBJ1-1	CSVETRTDLTEAFF	TGCAGCGTTGAAACAAGGACAGATCTAACTGAAGCTTTCTTT
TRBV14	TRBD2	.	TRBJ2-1	CASSQLAGSPYNEQFF	TGTGCCAGCAGCCAACTAGCGGGCTCCCCCTACAATGAGCAGTTCTTC